These 8 T cell receptor beta chains originate from one sample sequenced in a study of blood T cell repertoires in COVID-19. Assay: immunoSEQ multiplex PCR; the TCRdb copy retains only in-frame clones and omits some. The sample shows more than 250,000 clones, around 90% of them seen only once. The sequenced sample was peripheral blood. The receptors stem from a woman aged 50 to 60 with COVID-19, enrolled during active disease.

The V gene is TRBV29-1, the J gene TRBJ2-7; D is uncertain. Germline V gives CDR1 SQVTM, CDR2 ANQGSEA. Deletions cut 0 bases from V and 6 bases from J, with 12 bases between. The CDR3 has 13 amino acids. The CDR3 region has the DNA TGCAGCGTTGAAGACGGGTTCGAGCGCGAGCAGTACTTC. Its protein product is CSVEDGFEREQYF.

This clone showed up many times. The gene calls are TRBV7-9 and TRBJ2-2; 7 bases are shared with TRBD1. V gave up 1 base and J gave up 7 bases; unmatched junction bases: 15. From germline, CDR1 is SEHNR and CDR2 FQNEAQ (reference sequence). The CDR3 loop spans 18 amino acids. This CDR3 reads CASSLGPVDRANDGELFF. The CDR3 bases are TGTGCCAGCAGCTTAGGACCCGTCGACAGGGCAAATGACGGGGAGCTGTTTTTT.

The chain couples TRBV18 to TRBJ1-2; D gene unclear. The V gene lost 2 bases and the J gene lost 4 bases, with 11 bases spanning the gap. CDR1 and CDR2 (germline): KGHSH, LQKENI. The CDR3 is made up of 14 amino acids. Written as DNA, the CDR3 is TGTGCCAGCTCACCAACCGGGAGCCCCTATGGCTACACCTTC. It specifies CASSPTGSPYGYTF.

This clone was seen only a few times. This chain joins TRBV3-1 (or the pseudogene TRBV3-2) and TRBJ2-7; D is perhaps TRBD1 (5 bases). V was shortened by 4 bases and J by 3 bases, with 16 bases between the two germline ends. This CDR3 region has 15 residues. Germline CDR1 and CDR2: LGHDT and YNNKEL (reference sequence). CDR3 sequence (DNA): TGTGCCAGCAGCCGTGACAGAAACCATAACTACGAGCAGTACTTC. Its translation: CASSRDRNHNYEQYF.

The chain links TRBV6-5 to TRBJ1-6; TRBD1 aligns across 9 bases. The CDR3 is 15 amino acids. Trimming took 10 bases from V and 10 from J; bases not matched to a gene: 14. Germline V CDR1 and CDR2: MNHEY, SVGAGI. This CDR3 reads CATTKRTGDGSPLHF. In DNA form, the CDR3 reads TGTGCCACCACAAAACGGACAGGGGATGGGTCACCCCTCCACTTT.

This chain links TRBV6-2 or TRBV6-3 with TRBJ2-3, with TRBD2 matching over 9 bases. CDR1 is MNHEY and CDR2 is SVGEGT in the germline V gene. V shed 2 bases, J shed 6 bases, and the junction held 15 bases outside the gene matches. The CDR3 runs to 18 residues. The CDR3 coding sequence is TGTGCCAGCAGTTACGGGGGGACAGCGGGAGGAATTATGGATACGCAGTATTTT. This encodes CASSYGGTAGGIMDTQYF.

This chain joins TRBV2 and TRBJ1-5, with D possibly TRBD1 on 6 matching bases. Trimming stripped 11 bases from V and 1 base from J, with 12 bases between. The CDR3 spans 13 residues. Per germline, CDR1 SNHLY and CDR2 FYNNEI. CDR3 protein: CAWRGASNQPQHF. CDR3 DNA sequence: TGTGCCTGGCGGGGGGCCAGCAATCAGCCCCAGCATTTT.

V is TRBV6-6 and J is TRBJ2-7; D gene ambiguous. The CDR3 contains 15 residues. Germline CDR1 MNHNY, CDR2 SVGAGI (reference sequence). Trimming took off 0 bases at V and 5 bases at J, with 14 bases between the two ends. The CDR3 here is CASSYSITHVDEQYF. For the CDR3, the DNA is TGTGCCAGCAGTTACTCGATTACACACGTCGACGAGCAGTACTTC.